A single T cell receptor (beta chain) is shown here with its context. The sample comes from a study of blood T cell repertoires in COVID-19. The CDR3 is made up of 12 amino acids. V gave up 5 bases and J gave up 7 bases, with 6 bases separating them. CDR1 and CDR2 from the germline V gene are SNHLY and FYNNEI. Generated by immunoSEQ multiplex PCR, the TCRdb table keeps only in-frame clones and is missing some. Of about 190,000 clones in the sample, 86% were seen once. The receptor comes from a man aged 40-55 years with acute COVID-19. The chain is built from TRBV2 and TRBJ1-6; D gene uncertain. Sequencing was performed on PBMCs or T cells enriched from blood (not recorded which). CDR3 region: CASSLGNSPLHF. CDR3 coding DNA: TGTGCCAGCAGTCTCGGGAATTCACCCCTCCACTTT.